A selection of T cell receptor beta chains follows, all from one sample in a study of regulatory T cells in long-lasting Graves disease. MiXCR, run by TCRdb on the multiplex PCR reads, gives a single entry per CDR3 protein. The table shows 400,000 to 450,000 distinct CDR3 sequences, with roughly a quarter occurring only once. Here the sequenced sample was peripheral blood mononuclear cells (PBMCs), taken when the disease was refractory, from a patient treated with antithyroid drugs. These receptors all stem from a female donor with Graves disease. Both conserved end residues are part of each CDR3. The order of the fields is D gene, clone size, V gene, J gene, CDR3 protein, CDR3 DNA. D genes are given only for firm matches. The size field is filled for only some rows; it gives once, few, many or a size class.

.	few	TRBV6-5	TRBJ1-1	CASSYSGGAATEAFF	TGTGCCAGCAGTTACTCGGGTGGGGCTGCCACTGAAGCTTTCTTT
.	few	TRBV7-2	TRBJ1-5	CASSPPVGGNGQPQHF	TGTGCCAGCAGCCCCCCGGTGGGAGGGAACGGCCAGCCCCAGCATTTT
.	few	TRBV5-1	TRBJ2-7	CASSIGGTVSYEQYF	TGCGCCAGCAGCATTGGCGGGACAGTGTCCTACGAGCAGTACTTC
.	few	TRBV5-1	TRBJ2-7	CASSLVVGTYEQYF	TGCGCCAGCAGCTTGGTTGTAGGAACCTACGAGCAGTACTTC
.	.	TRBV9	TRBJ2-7	CASSVGDSTYEQYF	TGTGCCAGCAGCGTAGGAGACAGTACCTACGAGCAGTACTTC
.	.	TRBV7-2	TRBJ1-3	CASSPHRNPSGNTIYF	TGTGCCAGCAGCCCCCATCGTAACCCCTCTGGAAACACCATATATTTT
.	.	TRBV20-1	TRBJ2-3	CSARVGLDRTDTQYF	TGCAGTGCTAGAGTGGGACTCGATAGAACAGATACGCAGTATTTT
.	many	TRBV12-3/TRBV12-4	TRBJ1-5	CASSVRGDQPQHF	TGTGCCAGCAGTGTCAGGGGCGATCAGCCCCAGCATTTT
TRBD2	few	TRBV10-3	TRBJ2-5	CAISGGSGVQETQYF	TGTGCCATCAGTGGAGGTAGCGGGGTACAAGAGACCCAGTACTTC
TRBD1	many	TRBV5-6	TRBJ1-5	CASSKDRGRSGQPQHF	TGTGCCAGCAGCAAGGACAGGGGGCGCTCGGGTCAGCCCCAGCATTTT
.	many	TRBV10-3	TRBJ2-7	CAISGRGPYEQYF	TGTGCCATCAGTGGCAGGGGACCCTACGAGCAGTACTTC
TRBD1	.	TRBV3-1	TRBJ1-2	CASSQATGDYGYTF	TGTGCCAGCAGCCAAGCGACAGGGGACTATGGCTACACCTTC
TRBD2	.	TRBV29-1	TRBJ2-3	CSVVTGTSGTDTQYF	TGCAGCGTCGTAACCGGGACTAGCGGCACAGATACGCAGTATTTT
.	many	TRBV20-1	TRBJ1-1	CSLPMNTEAFF	TGCAGTCTACCCATGAACACTGAAGCTTTCTTT
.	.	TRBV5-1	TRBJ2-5	CASSLVPGMQTQYF	TGCGCCAGCAGCTTAGTGCCCGGGATGCAGACCCAGTACTTC
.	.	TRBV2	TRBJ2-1	CASREGAHEQFF	TGTGCCAGCAGGGAGGGGGCACATGAGCAGTTCTTC
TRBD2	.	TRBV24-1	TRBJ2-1	CATSGGGLYNEQFF	TGTGCCACCTCGGGGGGGGGGCTCTACAATGAGCAGTTCTTC
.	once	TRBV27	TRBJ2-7	CASSLSKVGLDEQYF	TGTGCCAGCAGTTTATCGAAGGTGGGGCTTGACGAGCAGTACTTC
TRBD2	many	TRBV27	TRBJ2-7	CASSRTSPRVSEQYF	TGTGCCAGCAGCAGGACTAGCCCACGGGTAAGCGAGCAGTACTTC
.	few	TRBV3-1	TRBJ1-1	CASSTGTQRGAFF	TGTGCCAGCAGCACCGGGACACAACGAGGAGCTTTCTTT